One and the same sample provided the 2 T cell receptor beta chains below, sequenced in a study of beta chain features in type 1 diabetes. What was sequenced were expressed TCRB transcripts, since all of the isolated RNA had been reverse transcribed. Clones were sequenced by immunoSEQ multiplex PCR, and TCRdb holds only the in-frame ones, with some missing. The table lists under 250,000 clones, approximately 10% of them singletons, with 1% to 1.5% in the top ten. The sequenced sample was central memory CD4+ T cells from blood. These receptors were obtained from a man aged 18 to 30 in good health.

This clone came up a few times. The chain combines TRBV7-2 with TRBJ2-5; TRBD2 agrees at 8 bases. This CDR3 contains 15 residues. The trim removed 4 bases at V and 4 bases at J, leaving 8 bases unmatched. Germline CDR1 is SGHTA and CDR2 is FQGNSA. The CDR3: CASSSGSGSGETQYF. The CDR3, as DNA: TGTGCCAGCAGCTCCGGGAGCGGGAGCGGAGAGACCCAGTACTTC.

The chain has TRBV7-8 and TRBJ2-7; D not certain. V was trimmed by 2 bases and J by 2 bases, leaving 13 bases between them. The length of the CDR3 is 15 residues. Germline CDR1 reads SGHVS; CDR2 reads FQNEAQ. The CDR3 spells CASSLRRMPTYEQYF. The CDR3 DNA is TGTGCCAGCAGCTTACGGCGGATGCCTACCTACGAGCAGTACTTC.